This TCR beta chain was identified in a study of shared clonotypes between healthy human individuals. This clone has only a few counts. Libraries were prepared by immunoSEQ multiplex PCR; TCRdb keeps only in-frame clonotypes and omits some of them. Here the sample spans hundreds of thousands of clones, about 79% being singletons. Material: PBMCs. The clonotype originates from a woman in her thirties or forties in good health. Some clones in this sample may be carry-over from other donors' samples.

CDR3 amino acids: CAIRQPQNTEAFF. The CDR3 DNA reads as TGTGCCATTCGACAGCCCCAGAACACTGAAGCTTTCTTT. The V and J genes are TRBV6-1 and TRBJ1-1, with D tentatively TRBD1 (5 bases). The germline V gene encodes CDR1 MNHNS and CDR2 SASEGT. There are 13 residues in the CDR3. Trimming stripped 10 bases from V and 1 base from J, with 13 bases between.